This T cell receptor beta chain was identified in a study of T cell repertoires and HLA-DP antigens. The study's findings and limits: Across donors, same-allele clones were almost never shared. Most alloreactive clones were undetected before culture.

The method was immunoSEQ multiplex PCR; TCRdb's version includes in-frame clones alone and lacks a portion of them. The sample yields 150 to 200 clones, 50% to 70% seen once. This CDR3 contains 17 residues. With V trimmed by 1 base and J by 4 bases, 9 bases remained unmatched. The label on this sample means: CD137+ CD4 T cells sorted after culture with HeLa expressing allogeneic HLA-DP. Stimulation used HeLa cells expressing transduced HLA-DPA1/DPB1, HLA-DM, invariant chain and CD80. HeLa cells expressing allogeneic DPB1 restimulated the approximately 15-day-expanded CD4+ cells for 24 h. With around 50 U/mL IL-2, CD4+ responders met 100 Gy-irradiated HeLa cells at 3:1.

This receptor was identified in a man in his fifties in good health and CMV-seronegative. V and J are TRBV6-7 and TRBJ2-1; 8 positions agree with TRBD2. TRBV6-7 is identified as an open reading frame with a role that is uncertain. Sequencing used alloreactive CD137+ CD4+ T cells from cultured PBMCs. As to subset: CD137+ CD4+ cells sorted after roughly a day restimulation with the allogeneic HLA-DP-expressing HeLa cells. The CDR3 region has the DNA TGTGCCAGCAGTTACTTCCTTCTAGCGGGTGTTTACAATGAGCAGTTCTTC. Translating it yields CASSYFLLAGVYNEQFF.